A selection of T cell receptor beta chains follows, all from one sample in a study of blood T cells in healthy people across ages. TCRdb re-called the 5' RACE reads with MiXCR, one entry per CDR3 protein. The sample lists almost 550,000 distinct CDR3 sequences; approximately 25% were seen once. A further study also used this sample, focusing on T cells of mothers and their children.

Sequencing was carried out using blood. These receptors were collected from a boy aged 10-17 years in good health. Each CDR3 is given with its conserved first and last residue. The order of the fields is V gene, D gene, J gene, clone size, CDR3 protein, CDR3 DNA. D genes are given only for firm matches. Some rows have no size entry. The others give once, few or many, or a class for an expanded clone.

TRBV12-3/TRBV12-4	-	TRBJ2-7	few	CASSLAGGALLEQYF	TGTGCCAGCAGTTTAGCTGGAGGAGCGTTGCTTGAGCAGTACTTC
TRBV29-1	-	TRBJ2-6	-	CSVEDAGANVLTF	TGCAGCGTTGAAGATGCAGGGGCCAACGTCCTGACTTTC
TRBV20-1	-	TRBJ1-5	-	CSAPRAGSVSSNQPQHF	TGCAGTGCCCCAAGGGCAGGTTCTGTTTCTAGCAATCAGCCCCAGCATTTT
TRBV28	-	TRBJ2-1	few	CASSLISPGEQFF	TGTGCCAGCAGTTTAATCAGTCCGGGTGAGCAGTTCTTC
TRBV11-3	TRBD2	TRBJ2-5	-	CASSLDLSSGRARETQYF	TGTGCCAGCAGCTTAGATCTCTCTAGCGGGAGGGCCAGGGAGACCCAGTACTTC
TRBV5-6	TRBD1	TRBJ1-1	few	CASSSTGGSEAFF	TGTGCCAGCAGCTCGACAGGGGGTTCTGAAGCTTTCTTT
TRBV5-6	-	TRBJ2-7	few	CASSLWGNSYEQYF	TGTGCCAGCAGCTTGTGGGGGAACTCCTACGAGCAGTACTTC
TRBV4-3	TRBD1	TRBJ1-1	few	CASSQAGGKFLLMNTEAFF	TGCGCCAGCAGCCAAGCAGGGGGGAAATTCCTCCTCATGAACACTGAAGCTTTCTTT
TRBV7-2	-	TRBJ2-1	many	CASSLVAPAGGDEQFF	TGTGCCAGCAGCTTAGTGGCTCCAGCGGGCGGGGATGAGCAGTTCTTC
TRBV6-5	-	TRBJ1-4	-	CASGRTVATNEKLFF	TGTGCCAGCGGCAGGACAGTTGCAACTAATGAAAAACTGTTTTTT
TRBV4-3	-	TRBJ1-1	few	CASSPSGDYTEAFF	TGCGCCAGCAGCCCCTCCGGGGACTACACTGAAGCTTTCTTT
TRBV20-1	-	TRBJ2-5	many	CSASSGNPQETQYF	TGCAGTGCTAGTTCTGGGAACCCACAAGAGACCCAGTACTTC
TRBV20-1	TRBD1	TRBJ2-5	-	CSAGRGGDRAETQYF	TGCAGTGCTGGCAGAGGGGGGGACAGGGCCGAGACCCAGTACTTC
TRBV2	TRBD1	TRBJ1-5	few	CASRGQGMSNQPQHF	TGTGCCAGCAGAGGACAGGGGATGAGCAATCAGCCCCAGCATTTT
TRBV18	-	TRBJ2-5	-	CASSPRQQETQCF	TGTGCCAGCTCACCAAGACAGCAAGAGACCCAGTGCTTC
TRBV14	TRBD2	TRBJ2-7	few	CASRRGGGTYEQYF	TGTGCCAGCAGGAGGGGCGGGGGAACCTACGAGCAGTACTTC
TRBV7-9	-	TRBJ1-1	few	CASSPTAGQVENTEAFF	TGTGCCAGCAGCCCAACGGCAGGGCAGGTCGAGAACACTGAAGCTTTCTTT
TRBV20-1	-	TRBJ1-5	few	CSASRRWFKPQHF	TGCAGTGCTAGTCGTCGGTGGTTTAAGCCCCAGCATTTT
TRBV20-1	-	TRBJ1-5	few	CSAGGRMGQPQHF	TGCAGTGCTGGGGGCAGGATGGGACAGCCCCAGCATTTT
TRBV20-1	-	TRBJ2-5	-	CSARGRWGGWQETQYF	TGCAGTGCTAGAGGAAGGTGGGGTGGTTGGCAAGAGACCCAGTACTTC
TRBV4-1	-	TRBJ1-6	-	CASSQDFRSPLHF	TGCGCCAGCAGCCAAGATTTTAGATCACCCCTCCACTTT
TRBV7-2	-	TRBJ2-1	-	CASSLAGFGPGPYNEQFF	TGTGCCAGCAGCTTAGCGGGTTTCGGACCTGGACCTTACAATGAGCAGTTCTTC
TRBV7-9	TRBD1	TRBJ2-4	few	CASSPGQGGIAKNIQYF	TGTGCCAGCAGCCCTGGACAGGGGGGAATAGCCAAAAACATTCAGTACTTC
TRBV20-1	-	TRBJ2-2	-	CSARGELIGTGELFF	TGCAGTGCCAGAGGGGAGTTGATTGGCACCGGGGAGCTGTTTTTT
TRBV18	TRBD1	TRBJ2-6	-	CASQGDSGANVLTF	TGTGCCAGCCAGGGGGACTCTGGGGCCAACGTCCTGACTTTC
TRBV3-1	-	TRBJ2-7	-	CASSLGGPSGEQYF	TGTGCCAGCAGCCTGGGTGGGCCGTCGGGGGAGCAGTACTTC
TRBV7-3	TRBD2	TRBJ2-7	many	CASSSKAGGSYEQYF	TGTGCCAGCAGCTCAAAAGCGGGAGGGTCTTACGAGCAGTACTTC
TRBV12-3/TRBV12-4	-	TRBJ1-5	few	CASSLEGREDQPQHF	TGTGCCAGCAGTCTAGAGGGTAGGGAGGATCAGCCCCAGCATTTT
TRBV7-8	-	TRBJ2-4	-	CASSLTLDSKNIQYF	TGTGCCAGCAGCTTAACCTTGGACAGCAAAAACATTCAGTACTTC
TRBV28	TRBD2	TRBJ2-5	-	CASSLLSGGGETQYF	TGTGCCAGCAGTTTATTAAGCGGGGGGGGAGAGACCCAGTACTTC
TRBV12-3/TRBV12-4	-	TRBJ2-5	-	CASSLRVAEKTQYF	TGTGCCAGCAGTTTAAGGGTAGCGGAAAAGACCCAGTACTTC
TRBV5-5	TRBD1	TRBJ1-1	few	CASAAGGTEAFF	TGTGCCAGCGCTGCAGGGGGCACTGAAGCTTTCTTT
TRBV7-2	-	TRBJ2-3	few	CASSLKWDDTQYF	TGTGCCAGCAGCTTAAAGTGGGACGATACGCAGTATTTT
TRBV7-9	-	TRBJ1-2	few	CASSLFVQGGYTF	TGTGCCAGCAGCTTATTCGTTCAGGGTGGCTACACCTTC
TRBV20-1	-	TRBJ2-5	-	CSARDRGAGTSKTQYF	TGCAGTGCTAGAGATCGTGGGGCAGGGACGTCGAAGACCCAGTACTTC
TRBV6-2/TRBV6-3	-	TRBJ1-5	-	CASTPGASVGNQPQHF	TGTGCCAGCACCCCAGGGGCCTCTGTTGGGAATCAGCCCCAGCATTTT
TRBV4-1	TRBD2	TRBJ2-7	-	CASSLLLAGYDEQYF	TGCGCCAGCAGCCTATTACTAGCGGGGTACGACGAGCAGTACTTC
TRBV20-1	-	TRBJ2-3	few	CSAPDARQGGSTDTQYF	TGCAGTGCACCCGACGCCAGGCAGGGAGGCAGCACAGATACGCAGTATTTT
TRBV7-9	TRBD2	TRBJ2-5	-	CASSLVRTSGGQETQYF	TGTGCCAGCAGCTTAGTAAGGACTAGCGGGGGGCAAGAGACCCAGTACTTC
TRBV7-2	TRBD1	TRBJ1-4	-	CASSLVAGGWEKLFF	TGTGCCAGCAGCTTAGTGGCAGGGGGTTGGGAAAAACTGTTTTTT
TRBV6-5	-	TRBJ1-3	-	CASSYSTDSGNTIYF	TGTGCCAGCAGTTACTCGACAGACTCTGGAAACACCATATATTTT
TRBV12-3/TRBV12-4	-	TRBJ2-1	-	CASSFTNPLEQFF	TGTGCCAGCAGTTTTACAAACCCCCTCGAGCAGTTCTTC
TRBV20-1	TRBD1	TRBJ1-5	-	CSAGTANQPQHF	TGCAGTGCCGGGACAGCAAATCAGCCCCAGCATTTT
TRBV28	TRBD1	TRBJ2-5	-	CATSLGTGREETQYF	TGTGCCACCTCCCTCGGGACAGGGAGGGAGGAGACCCAGTACTTC
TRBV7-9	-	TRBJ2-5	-	CASSAAGPWPFRYF	TGTGCCAGCAGCGCAGCAGGGCCTTGGCCTTTTCGGTACTTC
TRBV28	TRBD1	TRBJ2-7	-	CASSLSGQGSYEQYF	TGTGCCAGCAGTTTATCAGGACAGGGATCCTACGAGCAGTACTTC
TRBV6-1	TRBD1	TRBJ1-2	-	CASIPGQGRFNYGYTF	TGTGCCAGCATTCCGGGACAGGGCCGATTTAACTATGGCTACACCTTC
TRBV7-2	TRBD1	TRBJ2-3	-	CASSLIGTGGTDTQYF	TGTGCCAGCAGCTTGATAGGGACAGGGGGCACAGATACGCAGTATTTT
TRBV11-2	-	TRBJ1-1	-	CASSLGGARGLNTEAFF	TGTGCCAGCAGCTTAGGAGGTGCTCGGGGTTTGAACACTGAAGCTTTCTTT
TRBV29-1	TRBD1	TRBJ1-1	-	CSVEGDRACAFF	TGCAGCGTTGAAGGAGACAGGGCTTGCGCTTTCTTT
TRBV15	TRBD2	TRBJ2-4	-	CATSRASGGAKNIQYF	TGTGCCACCAGCAGAGCCAGCGGGGGAGCCAAAAACATTCAGTACTTC
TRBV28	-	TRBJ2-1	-	CASSFGLTLSSYNEQFF	TGTGCCAGCTCCTTTGGGCTTACTCTAAGCTCCTACAATGAGCAGTTCTTC
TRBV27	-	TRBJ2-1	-	CATSGTLTYNEQFF	TGTGCCACTTCCGGGACACTTACCTACAATGAGCAGTTCTTC
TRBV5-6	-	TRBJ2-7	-	CASSLSGISYEQYF	TGTGCCAGCAGCTTGTCGGGGATCTCCTACGAGCAGTACTTC
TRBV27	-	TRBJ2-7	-	CASSWGLGINYEQYF	TGTGCCAGCAGTTGGGGGTTGGGGATAAACTACGAGCAGTACTTC
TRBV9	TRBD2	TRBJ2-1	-	CASRSAGGRNEQFF	TGTGCCAGCAGGTCAGCGGGGGGGCGAAATGAGCAGTTCTTC
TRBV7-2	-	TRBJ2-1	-	CASSGPGSVNEQFF	TGTGCCAGCAGCGGCCCCGGGAGTGTTAATGAGCAGTTCTTC
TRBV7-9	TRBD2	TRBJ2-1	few	CASSLKGTSGRAWYNEQFF	TGTGCCAGCAGCTTAAAGGGGACTAGCGGGAGGGCCTGGTACAATGAGCAGTTCTTC
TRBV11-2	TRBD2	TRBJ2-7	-	CASSLVTSGRATYEQYF	TGTGCCAGCAGCTTAGTGACTAGCGGGAGGGCTACCTACGAGCAGTACTTC